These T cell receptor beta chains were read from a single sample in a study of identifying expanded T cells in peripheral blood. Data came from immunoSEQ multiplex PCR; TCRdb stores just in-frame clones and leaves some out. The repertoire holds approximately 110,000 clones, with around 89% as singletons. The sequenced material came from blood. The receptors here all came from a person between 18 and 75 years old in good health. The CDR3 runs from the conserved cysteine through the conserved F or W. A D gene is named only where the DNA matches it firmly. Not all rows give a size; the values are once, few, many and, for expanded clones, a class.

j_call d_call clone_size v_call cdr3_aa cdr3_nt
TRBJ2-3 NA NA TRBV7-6 CASSRTVGTQYF TGTGCCAGCAGTAGAACAGTGGGTACGCAGTATTTT
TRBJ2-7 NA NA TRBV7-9 CASSLPSGSGAYEQYF TGTGCCAGCAGCCTTCCCTCCGGATCCGGGGCCTACGAGCAGTACTTC
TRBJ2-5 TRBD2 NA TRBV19 CASSFSSGGKTQYF TGTGCCAGTAGTTTTTCTAGCGGGGGAAAGACCCAGTACTTC
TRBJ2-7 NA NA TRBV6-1 CASSVGGTTGYEQYF TGTGCCAGCAGTGTTGGCGGGACAACCGGCTACGAGCAGTACTTC
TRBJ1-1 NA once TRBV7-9 CASSLIEGRSAEAFF TGTGCCAGCAGCTTAATTGAGGGGCGCAGCGCTGAAGCTTTCTTT
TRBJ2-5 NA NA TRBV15 CATSRGLARETQYF TGTGCCACCAGCAGGGGACTTGCGAGAGAGACCCAGTACTTC
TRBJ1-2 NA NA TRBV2 CASRREGVDYGYTF TGTGCCAGCAGGAGAGAGGGGGTCGACTATGGCTACACCTTC
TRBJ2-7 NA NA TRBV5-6 CASSLDSISYEQYF TGTGCCAGCAGCTTGGACAGTATATCCTACGAGCAGTACTTC
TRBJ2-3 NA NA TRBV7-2 CASSFDLGDTQYF TGTGCCAGCAGCTTTGACTTGGGAGATACGCAGTATTTT
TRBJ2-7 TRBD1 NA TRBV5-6 CASRFAQGAYEQYF TGTGCCAGCAGATTCGCACAGGGGGCCTACGAGCAGTACTTC
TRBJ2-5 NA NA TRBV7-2 CASTRESFGGRETQYF TGTGCCAGCACCCGGGAGTCTTTTGGGGGGAGAGAGACCCAGTACTTC
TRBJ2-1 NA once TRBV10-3 CAISEPKGSYNEQFF TGTGCCATCAGTGAGCCCAAAGGCTCCTACAATGAGCAGTTCTTC
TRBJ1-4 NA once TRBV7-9 CASSKGRGNEKLFF TGTGCCAGCAGCAAGGGCCGGGGAAATGAAAAACTGTTTTTT
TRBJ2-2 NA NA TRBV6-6 CASPPSLSGELFF TGTGCCAGCCCCCCGTCCCTGTCCGGGGAGCTGTTTTTT
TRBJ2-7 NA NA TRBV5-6 CASRNRWTYEQYF TGTGCCAGCCGTAACAGGTGGACCTACGAGCAGTACTTC
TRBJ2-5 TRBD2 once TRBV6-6 CASTGGLGETQYF TGTGCCAGCACGGGGGGACTAGGAGAGACCCAGTACTTC
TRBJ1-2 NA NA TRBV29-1 CSVVGDGYTF TGCAGCGTTGTGGGGGATGGCTACACCTTC
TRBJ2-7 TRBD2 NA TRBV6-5 CASSFGGGSNEQYF TGTGCCAGCAGTTTTGGCGGGGGTTCCAACGAGCAGTACTTC
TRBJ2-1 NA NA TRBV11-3 CASSFKGGNEQFF TGTGCCAGCAGCTTCAAGGGGGGGAATGAGCAGTTCTTC
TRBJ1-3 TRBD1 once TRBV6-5 CASSVGQGANTIYF TGTGCCAGCAGTGTGGGACAGGGGGCAAACACCATATATTTT
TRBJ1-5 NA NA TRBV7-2 CASSPRAGAQEPQHF TGTGCCAGCAGCCCACGGGCAGGGGCCCAAGAGCCCCAGCATTTT
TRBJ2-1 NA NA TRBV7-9 CASSPSNVVEQFF TGTGCCAGCAGTCCCTCCAATGTTGTCGAGCAGTTCTTC
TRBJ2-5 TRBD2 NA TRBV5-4 CASSLAGVAGRGTQYF TGTGCCAGCAGCTTGGCCGGGGTAGCGGGACGGGGGACCCAGTACTTC
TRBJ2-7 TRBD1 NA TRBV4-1 CASSQDPGGIYEQYF TGCGCCAGCAGCCAAGACCCAGGGGGCATCTACGAGCAGTACTTC
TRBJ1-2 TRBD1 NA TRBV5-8 CASSLTGGHGYTF TGTGCCAGCAGCTTGACAGGGGGCCATGGCTACACCTTC
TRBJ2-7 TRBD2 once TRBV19 CASREGRGAYEQYF TGTGCCAGTAGAGAGGGACGGGGGGCCTACGAGCAGTACTTC
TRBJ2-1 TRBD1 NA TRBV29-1 CSLWDRTGSGYNEQFF TGCAGTCTCTGGGACCGGACAGGGTCCGGCTACAATGAGCAGTTCTTC
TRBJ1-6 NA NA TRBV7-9 CASSLAGGGSPLHF TGTGCCAGCAGCTTAGCGGGAGGTGGATCACCCCTCCACTTT
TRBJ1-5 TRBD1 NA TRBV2 CASSEETGLKPQHF TGTGCCAGCAGCGAAGAGACAGGGCTTAAGCCCCAGCATTTT